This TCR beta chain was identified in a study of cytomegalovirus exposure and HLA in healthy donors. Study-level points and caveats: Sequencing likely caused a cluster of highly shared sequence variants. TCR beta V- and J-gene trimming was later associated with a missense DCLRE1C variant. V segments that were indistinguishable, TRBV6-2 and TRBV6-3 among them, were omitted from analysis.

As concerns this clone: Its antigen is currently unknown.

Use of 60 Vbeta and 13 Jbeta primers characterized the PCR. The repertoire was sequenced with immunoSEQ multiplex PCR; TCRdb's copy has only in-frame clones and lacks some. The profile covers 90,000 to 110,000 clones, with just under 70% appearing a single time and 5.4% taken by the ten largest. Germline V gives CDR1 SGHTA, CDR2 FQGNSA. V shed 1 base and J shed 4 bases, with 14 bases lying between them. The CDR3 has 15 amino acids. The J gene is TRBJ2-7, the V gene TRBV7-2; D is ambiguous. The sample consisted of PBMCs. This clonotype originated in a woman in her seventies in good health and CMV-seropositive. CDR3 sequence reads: CASSLVTFNAYEQYF. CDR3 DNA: TGTGCCAGCAGCTTAGTGACTTTTAACGCATACGAGCAGTACTTC.